The clone carrying this T cell receptor beta chain came up once. The antigen is unknown. The sample is drawn from a study of T cell responses to AZD1222 COVID-19 vaccine. Pooling covered second doses at about 4 or about 12 weeks. TCRdb's copy holds only in-frame clones and misses some; the assay was immunoSEQ multiplex PCR. The data contain 130,000 to 150,000 clones, approximately 90% of them singletons. General study findings and limits: Donors skewed white British and female; clonal diversity was possibly underestimated. Breadth and depth of Spike-specific TCRs rose after two AZD1222 doses.

Trimming left V 1 base short and J 1 base short, with 7 bases between. This CDR3 region has 14 residues. From germline, CDR1 is SNHLY and CDR2 FYNNEI. This material consisted of peripheral blood, taken 28 days after the second AZD1222 dose. This sequence originates from an adult who received the AZD1222 COVID-19 vaccine. The chain combines TRBV2 with TRBJ1-1; D call uncertain. The CDR3 region has the DNA TGTGCCAGCAGTGAAGGCCCGGCGAACACTGAAGCTTTCTTT. Translation: CASSEGPANTEAFF.